The T cell receptor beta chain described here comes from a study of neurological immune-mediated disorders. Points from the study as a whole: The study phylogenetically grouped the repertoires of 18 of 34 multiple sclerosis patients into one related-CDR3 cluster, a possible signature. Expansion of TCR clones was greatest in HTLV-1-associated myelopathy and smallest in multiple sclerosis, where it fell below that of healthy controls.

2 million unsorted PBMCs were stored in RNAlater at -80 °C before RNA extraction. Per germline, CDR1 LNHNV and CDR2 YYDKDF (reference sequence). Trimming pared 0 bases from V and 2 bases from J, leaving 17 bases between. CDR3 length equals 18 residues. TCRdb re-called the 5' RACE reads with MiXCR, one entry per CDR3 protein. The table lists 45,000 to 65,000 distinct CDR3 sequences, approximately 4.1% of them singletons, with approximately 2.8% in the top ten. This clonotype was seen ten or more times. The antigen is not known. This clonotype originated in a man aged 45 to 65 with multiple sclerosis. Sequencing was performed on PBMCs. The rearrangement links TRBV15 to TRBJ2-1; D is perhaps TRBD1 (6 bases). As DNA, the CDR3 is TGTGCCACCAGCAGAGATGCCCAGGGGTACCAACCCTACAATGAGCAGTTCTTC. Its protein is CATSRDAQGYQPYNEQFF.